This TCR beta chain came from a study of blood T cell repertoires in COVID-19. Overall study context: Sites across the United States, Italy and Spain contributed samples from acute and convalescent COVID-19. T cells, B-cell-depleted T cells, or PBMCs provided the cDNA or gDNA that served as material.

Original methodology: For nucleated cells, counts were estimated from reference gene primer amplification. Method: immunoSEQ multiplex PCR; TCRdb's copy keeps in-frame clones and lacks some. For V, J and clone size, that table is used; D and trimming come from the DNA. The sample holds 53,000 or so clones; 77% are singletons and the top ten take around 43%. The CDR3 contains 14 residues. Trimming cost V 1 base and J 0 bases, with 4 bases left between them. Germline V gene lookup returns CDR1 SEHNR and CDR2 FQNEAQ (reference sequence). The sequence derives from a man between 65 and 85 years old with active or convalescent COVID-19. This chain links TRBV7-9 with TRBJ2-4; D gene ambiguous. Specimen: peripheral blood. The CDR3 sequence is CASSLELAKNIQYF. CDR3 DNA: TGTGCCAGCAGCTTAGAGCTAGCCAAAAACATTCAGTACTTC. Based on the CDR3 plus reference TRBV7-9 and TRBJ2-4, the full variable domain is DTGVSQNPRHKITKRGQNVTFRCDPISEHNRLYWYRQTLGQGPEFLTYFQNEAQLEKSRLLSDRFSAERPKGSFSTLEIQRTEQGDSAMYLCASSLELAKNIQYFGAGTRLSVL.